A selection of T cell receptor beta chains follows, all from one sample in a study of T cell changes during pregnancy in multiple sclerosis. Method: immunoSEQ multiplex PCR; TCRdb's copy keeps in-frame clones and lacks some. The sample contains 30,000 to 40,000 clones, about 90% of which appear only once. Sequenced here: CD4+ T cells from peripheral blood mononuclear cells, sampled in the second trimester of pregnancy. The receptors shown here come from a female donor with multiple sclerosis, enrolled in a pregnancy study. Each CDR3 is given with its conserved first and last residue. A D gene is named only where the DNA matches it firmly. Rows give clone size only sometimes, using once, few, many, or a class for an expanded clone.

v_call	d_call	clone_size	j_call	cdr3_aa	cdr3_nt
TRBV11-3	-	-	TRBJ2-5	CASRKGGVGSQETQYF	TGTGCCAGCAGAAAAGGGGGGGTGGGATCACAAGAGACCCAGTACTTC
TRBV28	-	-	TRBJ1-1	CASSGTVTEAFF	TGTGCCAGCAGCGGGACTGTGACTGAAGCTTTCTTT
TRBV19	TRBD1	once	TRBJ1-4	CASSQTGTGVEKLFF	TGTGCCAGTAGTCAAACCGGGACAGGGGTTGAAAAACTGTTTTTT
TRBV28	-	few	TRBJ1-3	CASSFYRAGNTIYF	TGTGCCAGCAGTTTTTACAGGGCTGGAAACACCATATATTTT
TRBV28	TRBD1	few	TRBJ1-2	CASSPGGSNYGYTF	TGTGCCAGCAGTCCAGGGGGTTCTAACTATGGCTACACCTTC
TRBV29-1	-	-	TRBJ2-7	CSAEAGYEQYF	TGCAGCGCCGAGGCCGGCTACGAGCAGTACTTC
TRBV5-1	TRBD1	-	TRBJ1-1	CASSSTGGPTLKNTEAFF	TGCGCCAGCAGCTCAACAGGGGGCCCAACACTAAAGAACACTGAAGCTTTCTTT
TRBV6-1	-	-	TRBJ2-7	CASSELRGYEQYF	TGTGCCAGCAGTGAACTTCGGGGGTACGAGCAGTACTTC
TRBV29-1	-	-	TRBJ2-5	CSVDWFGTETQYF	TGCAGCGTTGATTGGTTCGGGACTGAGACCCAGTACTTC
TRBV28	TRBD1	-	TRBJ2-3	CASSHRQGARRDTQYF	TGTGCCAGCAGCCACAGACAGGGGGCGAGGAGGGATACGCAGTATTTT
TRBV5-1	TRBD1	-	TRBJ1-2	CASSSYGTGNIFGYTF	TGCGCCAGCAGCTCGTATGGGACAGGGAATATATTTGGCTACACCTTC
TRBV4-2	TRBD2	-	TRBJ2-3	CASSQMTSGTSDTQYF	TGTGCCAGCAGCCAGATGACTAGCGGGACTTCAGATACGCAGTATTTT
TRBV19	-	-	TRBJ2-5	CASSEAGRETQYF	TGTGCCAGTAGCGAGGCGGGAAGAGAGACCCAGTACTTC
TRBV30	TRBD1	-	TRBJ2-1	CAWSPQGASYNEQFF	TGTGCCTGGAGTCCCCAGGGGGCTAGTTACAATGAGCAGTTCTTC
TRBV7-2	-	-	TRBJ2-3	CASSFAMTDTQYF	TGTGCCAGCAGCTTCGCTATGACAGATACGCAGTATTTT
TRBV7-9	TRBD1	-	TRBJ1-2	CASSPGQGNYGYTF	TGTGCCAGCAGCCCGGGACAGGGGAACTATGGCTACACCTTC
TRBV5-6	TRBD2	-	TRBJ2-1	CASSSGLAGYEQFF	TGTGCCAGCAGCTCGGGACTAGCGGGCTATGAGCAGTTCTTC
TRBV19	TRBD1	-	TRBJ1-1	CASRVRQGGTEAFF	TGTGCCAGTAGGGTGAGACAGGGCGGGACTGAAGCTTTCTTT
TRBV6-5	TRBD2	-	TRBJ2-1	CASSSISAGVEFF	TGTGCCAGCAGTTCGATTTCAGCGGGGGTGGAGTTCTTC
TRBV2	TRBD1	-	TRBJ2-3	CASRPSVTGSAAQYF	TGTGCCAGCAGGCCCTCCGTGACAGGGTCTGCGGCGCAGTATTTT
TRBV4-2	TRBD2	-	TRBJ2-1	CASSQDLVLAGVNEQFF	TGTGCCAGCAGCCAAGATCTGGTGCTAGCGGGAGTCAATGAGCAGTTCTTC
TRBV4-3	-	-	TRBJ2-5	CASSQEMEGETQYF	TGCGCCAGCAGCCAAGAAATGGAGGGGGAGACCCAGTACTTC
TRBV9	TRBD1	few	TRBJ1-2	CASSVSTGAPNYGYTF	TGTGCCAGCAGCGTCTCTACAGGGGCTCCCAACTATGGCTACACCTTC
TRBV7-3	-	-	TRBJ2-1	CASSLSGMDNEQFF	TGTGCCAGCAGCTTATCGGGAATGGACAATGAGCAGTTCTTC
TRBV6-5	-	-	TRBJ2-7	CASSYGGQVDEQYF	TGTGCCAGCAGTTACGGAGGGCAGGTCGACGAGCAGTACTTC
TRBV28	TRBD2	-	TRBJ2-7	CASSLRGLAGNYEQYF	TGTGCCAGCAGCCTACGGGGACTAGCGGGAAACTACGAGCAGTACTTC
TRBV18	-	-	TRBJ2-7	CASSSDRAYEQYF	TGTGCCAGCTCATCGGACAGAGCCTACGAGCAGTACTTC
TRBV20-1	-	-	TRBJ1-1	CSAKGITEAFF	TGCAGTGCTAAGGGGATCACTGAAGCTTTCTTT
TRBV5-4	-	-	TRBJ2-1	CASSLVSQILNNEQFF	TGTGCCAGCAGCTTAGTGTCGCAGATTCTTAACAATGAGCAGTTCTTC
TRBV27	TRBD2	-	TRBJ2-3	CASSLVARAGVSDTQYF	TGTGCCAGCAGTTTAGTGGCCCGGGCGGGAGTGTCAGATACGCAGTATTTT
TRBV6-5	TRBD2	-	TRBJ2-1	CASKRTSDYFNEQFF	TGTGCCAGCAAAAGAACTAGCGACTATTTCAATGAGCAGTTCTTC
TRBV5-1	TRBD1	-	TRBJ1-1	CASSLAGDRETFF	TGCGCCAGCAGCTTGGCCGGGGACAGGGAAACTTTCTTT
TRBV25-1	-	-	TRBJ2-2	CASSESLQGTTGELFF	TGTGCCAGCAGTGAATCGCTACAGGGTACCACCGGGGAGCTGTTTTTT
TRBV7-2	TRBD2	-	TRBJ2-1	CASSSSGRGHEQFF	TGTGCCAGCAGCTCTAGCGGGAGGGGTCATGAGCAGTTCTTC
TRBV30	TRBD1	few	TRBJ2-2	CALQGTVGRGELFF	TGTGCCCTACAGGGGACGGTCGGTCGCGGGGAGCTGTTTTTT
TRBV29-1	TRBD2	-	TRBJ2-1	CSVELGGNEQFF	TGCAGCGTTGAATTGGGGGGGAATGAGCAGTTCTTC
TRBV19	TRBD1	-	TRBJ1-5	CACRTGTNQPQHF	TGTGCCTGCCGGACAGGGACCAATCAGCCCCAGCATTTT
TRBV11-3	-	-	TRBJ1-1	CASSDREAFF	TGTGCCAGCAGTGACAGGGAAGCTTTCTTT
TRBV5-1	-	-	TRBJ2-7	CASSADGVSYEQYF	TGCGCCAGCAGCGCGGACGGGGTGAGCTACGAGCAGTACTTC
TRBV28	-	-	TRBJ2-5	CASTPGGSSKTQYF	TGTGCCAGCACCCCCGGCGGTAGTAGCAAGACCCAGTACTTC